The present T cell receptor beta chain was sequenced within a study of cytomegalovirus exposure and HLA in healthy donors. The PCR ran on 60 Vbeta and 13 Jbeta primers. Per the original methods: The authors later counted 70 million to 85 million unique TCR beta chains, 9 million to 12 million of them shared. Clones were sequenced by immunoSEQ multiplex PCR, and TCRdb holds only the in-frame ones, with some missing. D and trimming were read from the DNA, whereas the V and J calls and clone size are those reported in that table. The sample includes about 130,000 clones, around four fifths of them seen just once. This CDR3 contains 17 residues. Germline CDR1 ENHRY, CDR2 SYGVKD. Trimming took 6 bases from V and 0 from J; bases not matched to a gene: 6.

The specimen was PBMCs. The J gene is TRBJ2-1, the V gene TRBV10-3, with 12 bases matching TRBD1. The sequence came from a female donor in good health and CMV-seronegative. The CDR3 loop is CAIRGQGATSSYNEQFF. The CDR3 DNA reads TGTGCCATCAGGGGACAGGGGGCGACTAGCTCCTACAATGAGCAGTTCTTC.